The table lists the clone carrying this TCR beta chain with many counts. Its antigen remains unidentified. Criteria for exclusion of patients were uncontrolled infection, other autoimmune disease, pregnancy or lactation. Cells are PBMCs isolated from 9 to 10 ml of fresh blood. This record belongs to a study of T cells in Graves' hyperthyroidism and ophthalmopathy. General observations from the study: Most thyroid clonotypes with frequency above 0.001 were detected in blood.

Amplified TCR beta CDR3 regions derived from RNA transcripts. Initially, a first-round RT-PCR of the TCR CDR3 employed the HTBI primer set. A single record per CDR3 protein comes from TCRdb applying MiXCR to the multiplex PCR reads. Here the sample spans around 700,000 distinct CDR3 sequences, 30% to 40% being singletons. The sequence came from a woman aged 40 to 50 with Graves' hyperthyroidism. The sequencing sample was made of blood.

The DNA of the CDR3 is TGCAGCGGGACTAGCGGCTACGAGCAGTACTTC. It specifies CSGTSGYEQYF. The gene calls are TRBV20-1 and TRBJ2-7, with 11 bases aligning to TRBD2. The CDR3 runs 11 residues. Germline V gene lookup returns CDR1 DFQATT and CDR2 SNEGSKA (reference sequence).